This T cell receptor beta chain comes out of a study of T-cell reconstitution after alpha-beta-depleted transplantation in children. Notes on the study in general: It was newly produced T cells that mostly accounted for T-cell counts and diversity one year after transplant.

The authors prepared the TCRbeta library with unique molecular identifiers. In TCRdb, the PCR reads were re-called with MiXCR into one record per CDR3 protein. Among approximately 500,000 distinct CDR3 sequences listed, about 10% were seen once. CDR3 size: 16 residues. CDR1 is WNHNN and CDR2 is SYGVQD in the germline V gene (reference sequence). The J segment lost 0 bases and the V segment lost 1 base, leaving 1 base of the junction unmatched. This clonotype was seen at least ten times. As yet, its antigen is unknown. Sample: PBMCs, taken before TCRalphabeta/CD19-depleted stem cell transplant. The receptor comes from a child between 2 and 9 years old with inherited bone marrow failure, due to receive a stem cell transplant. The chain uses TRBV10-1 and TRBJ2-1; TRBD2 matches at 9 bases. The DNA for the CDR3 is TGCGCCAGCAGTGAGTTTAGCGGGAGCTCCTACAATGAGCAGTTCTTC. This translates into CASSEFSGSSYNEQFF.